Listed here is a single TCR beta chain. Its matching antigen is unknown. These data belong to a study of post-analysis software for immune sequencing data. Whole-study context: The disease courses covered relapsing-remitting, secondary progressive and progressive-relapsing multiple sclerosis. Study results and limitations: By F measure, strong co-clustering occurred among samples prepared in the same batch. When compared against controls, multiple sclerosis patients showed significantly lower normalized Chao1 diversity.

Carried by the TCR beta cDNA libraries were unique molecular identifiers. T cells numbering 1 to 10 million yielded cDNA molecules that totaled about 500,000. TCRdb independently ran MiXCR on the PCR reads; one entry per CDR3 protein. In the table there are 750,000 to 950,000 distinct CDR3 sequences, 40% to 55% of which are singletons. The receptor was derived from a girl aged 10 to 17 with multiple sclerosis. The sequenced material came from blood.

The CDR3 region is CSVEWDTDYEQYF. In nucleotides, the CDR3 is TGCAGCGTTGAATGGGACACCGACTACGAGCAGTACTTC. The chain couples TRBV29-1 to TRBJ2-7, with a tentative D call TRBD1 (6 bases). V dropped 2 bases and J dropped 3 bases, with 11 bases sitting between them. The germline V gene encodes CDR1 SQVTM and CDR2 ANQGSEA. The CDR3 totals 13 residues.